This T cell receptor (beta chain) is drawn from a study of shared T cell receptors in the human thymus. TCRdb keeps only in-frame clones here, not all; method: immunoSEQ multiplex PCR. The profile shows hundreds of thousands of clones, about 80% of them singletons. V shed 0 bases, J shed 0 bases, and the junction held 9 bases outside the gene matches. CDR1 SGHAT and CDR2 FQNNGV come from the germline V gene. CDR3 size: 20 residues. Separately, the same data were catalogued under a study of human thymus T cells. That study reports: Among unrelated individuals, related research reported thymic repertoires that overlapped highly.

Sequencing used thymocytes. The clonotype was recovered from a boy in the first two years of life with a congenital heart defect. This chain connects TRBV11-2 to TRBJ2-7; 15 bases agree with TRBD2. This CDR3 is CASSLDSPGLAGGSSYEQYF. The CDR3 DNA reads TGTGCCAGCAGCTTAGACTCACCGGGACTAGCGGGAGGCTCCTCCTACGAGCAGTACTTC.